These 19 T cell receptor beta chains were sequenced from one sample in a study of tumor-infiltrating lymphocytes in primary liver carcinoma. Researchers generated TCR beta cDNA from about 530 ng of total RNA, relying on a constant-region primer. Construction of TCR beta libraries relied on three successive nested multiplex PCR rounds employing slightly modified ARM-PCR. TRBV1-TRBV30 forward primers paired with a C-beta reverse primer were used in the first two PCR rounds, which ran around 10 cycles each. One entry per CDR3 protein results from TCRdb running MiXCR on the multiplex PCR reads. The sample holds almost 200,000 distinct CDR3 sequences; 65% are singletons and the top ten take approximately 6.6%. The authors took blood RNA from unsorted whole blood and also extracted germline DNA. The sample consisted of peripheral blood. These receptors were obtained from a woman between 55 and 75 years old with primary liver carcinoma and hepatitis B virus infection.

Here the CDR3 DNA reads TGTGCCAGCAGCACCGGGACCCTAGAGACCCAGTACTTC. Its protein is CASSTGTLETQYF. The rearrangement joins TRBV5-4 to TRBJ2-5; D may match TRBD1 or TRBD2 (5 bases each). Germline V CDR1 and CDR2: SGHNT, YYREEE (reference sequence). This CDR3 is 13 amino acids long. The germline V and J ends were trimmed by 4 bases and 4 bases, with 11 bases remaining between them. Supplemented by reference TRBV5-4 and TRBJ2-5, the full variable domain reads ETGVTQSPTHLIKTRGQQVTLRCSSQSGHNTVSWYQQALGQGPQFIFQYYREEENGRGNFPPRFSGLQFPNYSSELNVNALELDDSALYLCASSTGTLETQYFGPGTRLLVL.

This chain links TRBV28 with TRBJ2-1; TRBD2 agrees at 7 bases. Germline lookup yields CDR1 MDHEN and CDR2 SYDVKM. V lost 5 bases, J lost 7 bases, and 8 bases stayed unmatched. The CDR3 is 14 residues long. CDR3 loop: CASSQGGQVNEQFF. In nucleotides, the CDR3 is TGTGCCAGCAGTCAGGGAGGGCAAGTGAATGAGCAGTTCTTC.

On this clonotype: This is likely a read error, given that the CDR3 carries no conserved phenylalanine or tryptophan at its end. The chain couples TRBV5-1 to TRBJ2-5; unclear D gene. The CDR3 length is 14 residues. In germline, CDR1 is SGHRS, CDR2 YFSETQ. Deletions cut 4 bases from V and 3 bases from J, with 13 bases between. CDR3: CASSPLWPKETQYS. The CDR3 DNA is TGCGCCAGCAGCCCGCTTTGGCCCAAAGAGACCCAGTACTCC.

As regards this clonotype: A much larger clonotype is one base distant, so this may be a read error. The rearrangement joins TRBV29-1 to TRBJ1-1, with D uncertain. This CDR3 has 12 residues. V shed 6 bases and J shed 5 bases, with 13 bases lying between them. CDR1 SQVTM and CDR2 ANQGSEA come from the germline V gene. CDR3 amino acids: CSVQSSGTEAFF. The DNA of the CDR3 is TGCAGCGTCCAAAGTTCTGGGACTGAAGCTTTCTTT.

Concerning this clonotype: Since no conserved phenylalanine or tryptophan closes the CDR3, a read error is the likely cause. The V gene is TRBV11-2, the J gene TRBJ2-4, with D possibly matching TRBD1 (6 bases). The V gene's germline CDR1 is SGHAT and CDR2 FQNNGV. The CDR3 has 17 residues. CDR3 protein: CASSLRGCSTTKNIQYL. The CDR3 nucleotides read TGCGCCAGCAGCTTAAGGGGGTGTAGTACAACCAAAAACATTCAGTACCTC.

On this clonotype: A much larger clone lies a single base off, so this may be a read error. CDR3 sequence (DNA): TGTGCCAGCAGTCAGGGGGCCAGTACTACGAACACTGAAGCTTCCTTT. Amino acids: CASSQGASTTNTEASF. The chain employs TRBV12-3 or TRBV12-4 and TRBJ1-1; 8 bases match TRBD1. CDR3 length: 16 residues.

This sequence joins TRBV29-1 and TRBJ2-3, with D perhaps matching TRBD1 (6 bases). TRBJ1-5 explains the end of the DNA better; the J call may be wrong. Germline V gene sequence: CDR1 SQVTM, CDR2 ANQGSEA. The CDR3 covers 12 residues. CDR3 nucleotide sequence: TGCAGCGTTGAAGTTTACCAGGGGACGCAGCATTTT. This gives the protein CSVEVYQGTQHF.

Comments on this clonotype: This sequence may be a read error, since a much larger clone differs from it by one base. V usage is TRBV6-5 and J usage is TRBJ1-5; 8 bases map to TRBD1. The CDR3 is 13 residues long. Germline V gene lookup returns CDR1 MNHEY and CDR2 SVGAGI. The CDR3 loop reads CVSSSQGGSPQHF. CDR3 DNA sequence: TGTGTCAGCAGTTCACAGGGGGGATCGCCCCAGCATTTT.

As regards this clonotype: Given a much more abundant clone one base away, this may be a read error. The chain links TRBV5-1 to TRBJ1-1; D possibly corresponds to TRBD1 (6 bases). Germline V gene lookup returns CDR1 SGHRS and CDR2 YFSETQ. V was clipped by 2 bases and J by 6 bases, with 11 bases between them. The CDR3 spans 13 residues. The CDR3 loop reads CASSLQGDSEAFF. The DNA of the CDR3 is TGCGCCAGCAGCTTACAGGGTGACTCTGAAGCTTTCTTT.

The rearrangement uses TRBV7-3 and TRBJ1-1, with D uncertain. Trimming removed 6 bases from V and 4 bases from J, with 15 bases in between. The CDR3 has 14 residues. Per the germline V gene, CDR1 is SGHTA and CDR2 is FQGTGA. The CDR3 DNA reads as TGTGCCAGCAGTCCAACTCATGGGAGCACTGAAGCTTTCTTT. This sequence encodes CASSPTHGSTEAFF.

This clonotype was found a few times. The genes are TRBV5-4 and TRBJ1-3, with D unresolved. Germline V gene sequence: CDR1 SGHNT, CDR2 YYREEE (reference sequence). Trimming took off 2 bases at V and 0 bases at J, with 15 bases between the two ends. The CDR3 runs to 17 residues. The CDR3: CASSLASQESSGNTIYF. CDR3 DNA: TGTGCCAGCAGCTTAGCATCCCAGGAAAGCTCTGGAAACACCATATATTTT.

There are many counts of this clonotype. The chain is built from TRBV6-1 and TRBJ1-5, with D possibly matching TRBD1 (6 bases). The CDR3 extends over 16 amino acids. V was cut by 6 bases and J by 5 bases, with 20 bases left in between. The germline V gene encodes CDR1 MNHNS and CDR2 SASEGT. The CDR3 DNA sequence: TGTGCCAGCAGACACAGGGCTCAAAGGGCTGATCAGCCCCAGCATTTT. Protein sequence: CASRHRAQRADQPQHF.

This clonotype has ten or more counts. CDR3 in DNA: TGTGCCAGCAGCCAATGGTCGGGGATTTATAGCAATCAGCCCCAGCATTTT. Its translation: CASSQWSGIYSNQPQHF. The chain couples TRBV6-1 to TRBJ1-5; unclear D gene. The CDR3 loop spans 17 amino acids. Deletions cut 6 bases from V and 0 bases from J, with 18 bases between. Germline CDR1 reads MNHNS; CDR2 reads SASEGT.

This clonotype was seen many times. The genes are TRBV6-6 and TRBJ1-1; no definite D call. Between the trimmed V and J ends, which lost 11 bases and 2 bases, there was a span of 15 bases. The CDR3 runs 13 residues. Germline CDR1 and CDR2: MNHNY and SVGAGI (reference sequence). Here the CDR3 DNA reads TGTGCCGTCGAGACCTTATTAAACACTGAAGCTTTCTTT. It is translated as CAVETLLNTEAFF.

This clonotype was seen a few times. A much larger clone differs from this one at a single base, so this may be a read error. The chain is built from TRBV12-3 or TRBV12-4 and TRBJ2-5; unclear D gene. The V end lost 3 bases, the J end lost 0 bases, and 8 bases lay between the germline ends. The CDR3 has 14 residues. CDR3 coding DNA: TGTGCCAGCAGTTTCTCAGTGAACCAAGAGACCCAGTACTTC. Protein sequence: CASSFSVNQETQYF.

Regarding this clonotype: One junction end does not reproduce the germline sequence, and a read error may be involved. The rearrangement joins TRBV12-3 or TRBV12-4 to TRBJ2-2, with 8 positions matching TRBD1. The CDR3 runs 15 residues. The CDR3 sequence: CTSRGRDRNTGELFF. As DNA, the CDR3 is TGTACCAGCAGGGGGCGGGACAGGAACACCGGGGAGCTGTTTTTT.

Comment on this clonotype: In this CDR3 the conserved last residue, phenylalanine or tryptophan, is missing, so a read error is likely. V is TRBV11-2 and J is TRBJ2-7; 12 bases match TRBD2. The V segment lost 7 bases and the J segment 6 bases; nucleotides outside the gene matches: 7. CDR1 is SGHAT, CDR2 FQNNGV, per germline. This CDR3 spans 14 amino acids. The CDR3: CASIHTSGRSEQYL. CDR3 nucleotide sequence: TGTGCCAGCATCCATACTAGCGGGAGGTCCGAGCAGTACCTC.

As concerns this clonotype: Just one base apart from a much larger clone, this may be a read error. V and J are TRBV12-3 or TRBV12-4 and TRBJ2-5; no definite D call. This CDR3 is built from 11 residues. The DNA of the CDR3 is TGTGCCAGCAGTCAACAAGAGACCCGGTACTTC. This translates into CASSQQETRYF.

This clonotype has just a few counts. A much larger clone is a single base away; this may be a read error. The genes are TRBV12-3 or TRBV12-4 and TRBJ2-2, with 9 bases lining up with TRBD1. The CDR3 consists of 19 residues. J lost 6 bases, V lost 10 bases, and 24 bases had no gene match. The CDR3 loop reads CANRPGQGRFSGSSGELFF. The CDR3 region has the DNA TGTGCCAACAGGCCGGGACAGGGTCGTTTCAGCGGGTCATCCGGGGAGCTGTTTTTT.